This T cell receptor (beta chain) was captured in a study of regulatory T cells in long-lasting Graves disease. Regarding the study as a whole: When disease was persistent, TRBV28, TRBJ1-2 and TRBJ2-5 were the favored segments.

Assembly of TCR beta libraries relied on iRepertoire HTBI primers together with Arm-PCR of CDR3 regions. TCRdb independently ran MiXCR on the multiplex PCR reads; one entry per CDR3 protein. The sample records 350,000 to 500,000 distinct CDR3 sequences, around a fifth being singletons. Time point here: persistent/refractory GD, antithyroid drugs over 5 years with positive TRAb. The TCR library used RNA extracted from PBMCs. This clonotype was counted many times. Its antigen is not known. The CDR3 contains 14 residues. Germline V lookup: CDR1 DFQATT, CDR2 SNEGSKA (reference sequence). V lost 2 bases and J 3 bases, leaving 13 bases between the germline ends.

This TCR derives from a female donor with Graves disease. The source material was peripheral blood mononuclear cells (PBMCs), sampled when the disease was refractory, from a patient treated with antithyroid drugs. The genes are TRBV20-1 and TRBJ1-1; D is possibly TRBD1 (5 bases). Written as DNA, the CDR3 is TGCAGTGCTAGACCCCCTGGGGGATACACTGAAGCTTTCTTT. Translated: CSARPPGGYTEAFF.